This T cell receptor (beta chain) was captured in a study of regulatory T cells in long-lasting Graves disease listed by TCRdb under 2021. A note on the overall study: Newly diagnosed Graves' disease patients had taken antithyroid drugs for less than 3 months. Peripheral blood TCR sequencing and RNA sequencing compared persistent Graves' disease patients with newly diagnosed Graves' disease patients. The study was registered as a clinical trial and conducted in China. A total of around 35 samples underwent TCR sequencing, from about 13 patients with persistent Graves' disease and about 20 patients with newly diagnosed Graves' disease. General conclusions and limits of the study: Persistent Graves' disease patients showed lower TCR Shannon entropy and fewer highly expanded clones than newly diagnosed patients, suggesting clonal expansion. More public clonotypes were shared among persistent patients (more than 2,500) than among newly diagnosed patients (roughly 1,000). The authors acknowledged the small sample size as a limitation that may reduce accuracy. Only the TCR beta chain was sequenced and analyzed. Only peripheral blood was studied, because thyroid tissue, the primary lesion, was inaccessible. Preferential use of TRBV28, TRBJ1-2 and TRBJ2-5 was observed in persistent disease, whereas TRBV20-1 and TRBJ2-1 were favored in newly diagnosed disease.

The sample's time point, from its label and the paper: newly diagnosed GD, antithyroid drugs for less than 3 months. For both TCR sequencing and RNA sequencing, RNA was extracted from PBMCs using TRIzol. The diagnosis of Graves' disease was made according to American Thyroid Association guidelines. Patients were recruited from an endocrinology department in Xi'an, China. From each patient, 7.5 to 10 milliliters of peripheral blood was collected into an EDTA anticoagulant tube. Ficoll Paque Plus density gradient separation was used to isolate PBMCs, and no further T cell sorting was done. An Agilent 2100 Bioanalyzer and agarose gel were used to assess RNA quality, and a NanoDrop 2000 was used to measure RNA concentration. Receptors were amplified or captured by multiplex PCR. Sequenced on an Illumina HiSeq 4000. CDR3 regions were amplified by Arm-PCR with iRepertoire HTBI primers to construct TCR beta libraries. Before sequencing, the PCR products went through gel purification. The published analysis was carried out like this. Across samples, about 64 TRBV and roughly 15 TRBJ segments were identified and used for gene usage analysis of CDR3 amino acid clonotypes. COPE and FqMerger were used to merge filtered high-quality paired reads into contigs. BLAST was used to align contigs to the IMGT TRBV, TRBD and TRBJ reference genes, and CDR3 was defined following IMGT. Any clonotype with a frequency above 0.1% was counted as a highly expanded clone. Shannon entropy was used to measure repertoire diversity, and the Gini coefficient was used to measure V-J evenness. A clonotype was considered public if more than one individual shared it. The public sequencing data were trimmed at Q25 with fastp and processed into clonotypes with MiXCR by TCRdb, which kept only in-frame beta chains. Every CDR3 protein is listed once, alongside the most common genes and DNA of its rows. TCRdb, not the original authors, processed these V and J calls. This sample lists approximately 440,000 distinct CDR3 sequences; 15% to 20% were detected once. The leading ten clones occupy 12% of the sample.

From the cysteine through the phenylalanine, the CDR3 covers 16 amino acids. Only CDR3 DNA remains: 48 bases, in frame from the first base. The V end gives up 5 bases and the J end 5 bases, leaving 9 bases in the junction not matched to a gene. CDR1 and CDR2 were assigned from the germline V gene (reference sequence) as SEHNR and FQNEAQ. This clonotype has ten or more counts. Which antigen it targets is not known. No quality values exist for individual bases; no much larger clone is one base distant. The same data also contributed to another study, on T cells in Graves' hyperthyroidism and ophthalmopathy. The second source states: Stable Graves' hyperthyroidism was defined as no progression to ophthalmopathy during 18 months of follow-up. Hyperthyroidism patients were aged 18 to 65 years and newly diagnosed, with disease duration of less than 2 months. The study excluded patients with uncontrolled infections, other autoimmune diseases, pregnancy or lactation. Diagnoses were based on clinical symptoms, serum thyroxine and TRAb, thyroid ultrasound and orbital computed tomography. The TCR CDR3 was subjected to a first round of RT-PCR using the HTBI primer set and the Qiagen OneStep RT-PCR kit. Most expanded thyroid clonotypes (frequency above 0.001) were also detected in blood, a finding suggesting that blood repertoires may reflect thyroid immune responses. A model built on a 13 V-J signature distinguished ophthalmopathy from stable hyperthyroidism, reaching 85% to 90% sensitivity and around 81% specificity in cross-validation and 80%/75% in testing. In validation, progression to ophthalmopathy was predicted by the model with roughly 69% sensitivity and around 76% specificity, a median of approximately 6.5 months before onset. A discovery cohort of roughly 100 patients, approximately 45 with Graves' ophthalmopathy and 57 with stable Graves' hyperthyroidism, was used to find distinguishing TCR V-J signatures. Whether ophthalmopathy could be predicted prospectively was tested in an independent validation cohort made up of approximately 19 hyperthyroidism patients plus 17 patients who later progressed to ophthalmopathy. The 75 to 100 discovery patients were randomly split 7:3 into training and test sets. Thyroid tissue and blood T-cell repertoires from six Graves' hyperthyroidism patients were also compared in the study. Following sampling, methimazole starting at 30 mg daily was given to hyperthyroidism patients, and high-dose intravenous methylprednisolone was given to ophthalmopathy patients. A second multiplex PCR round built the libraries, followed by size selection and purification. The libraries were sequenced on an Illumina HiSeq2000 using paired-end 100 bp reads. SOAPnuke was used to process the raw data, throwing out any read that contained adapters or uncalled bases, had a mean Phred below 15, or lacked an exact constant-primer or identifier match. COPE v1.2.5 was used to merge high-quality paired reads, and clonotypes were defined as unique nucleotide sequences. MiTCR v1.1 was used to align clonotypes to the IMGT TRBV, TRBD and TRBJ reference segments. Analysis was restricted to V-J combinations with a frequency above 0.0001, which covered roughly 99% of repertoires. A TCS score was defined as the ratio of F50 (clonal expansion) to E x V (chaos), with BLOSUM62-based TCRdist applied between CDR3 peptides within each V-J. Welch's t-statistics and random forest reduced 450 to 600 V-J features to around 14, which were used in a naive Bayes classifier (R e1071). Sample size was not statistically predetermined, and investigators were not blinded to group allocation. The paper reports TCR Vbeta CDR3 sequencing of approximately 140 peripheral blood samples: over 40 ophthalmopathy, under 80 hyperthyroidism and some 17 progressor patients.

The sequence came from a man in his forties with Graves disease. Donor details come from another sample of the same person, matched by shared clones. The sample here was peripheral blood mononuclear cells (PBMCs), taken at new diagnosis, from a patient treated with antithyroid drugs. This sequence uses TRBV7-9 and TRBJ2-5; TRBD2 agrees with 12 junctional bases. The CDR3 reads as follows: CASSAGLAGVGETQYF. The DNA sequence is TGTGCCAGCAGCGCGGGACTAGCGGGCGTGGGTGAGACCCAGTACTTC. With the portions outside the CDR3 filled from the reference TRBV7-9 and TRBJ2-5 genes, the complete variable region becomes DTGVSQNPRHKITKRGQNVTFRCDPISEHNRLYWYRQTLGQGPEFLTYFQNEAQLEKSRLLSDRFSAERPKGSFSTLEIQRTEQGDSAMYLCASSAGLAGVGETQYFGPGTRLLVL.